Following are 30 T cell receptor beta chains from one sample sequenced in a study of cytomegalovirus exposure and HLA in healthy donors. It was with 60 Vbeta and 13 Jbeta primers that the PCR ran. The repertoire was sequenced with immunoSEQ multiplex PCR; TCRdb's copy has only in-frame clones and lacks some. The repertoire holds 150,000 to 200,000 clones, with roughly four fifths as singletons. The sample comprised PBMCs. The receptor set was obtained from a man aged 45-60 years in good health and CMV-seropositive.

The chain couples TRBV6-5 to TRBJ1-6; 7 bases map to TRBD1. CDR1 and CDR2 from the germline V gene are MNHEY and SVGAGI. V trimming: 0 bases; J trimming: 8 bases; junction bases outside the gene matches: 4. The CDR3 covers 15 residues. The CDR3 DNA reads as TGTGCCAGCAGTTACTCGCGCAGGGGGGATTCACCCCTCCACTTT. Its translation: CASSYSRRGDSPLHF.

The CDR3 nucleotides read TGTGCCAGCGGCCCGACACACACTAGCAATCAGCCCCAGCATTTT. Amino acid sequence: CASGPTHTSNQPQHF. The chain joins TRBV27 to TRBJ1-5, with no clear D. This CDR3 comprises 15 residues. Between the trimmed V and J ends, which lost 8 bases and 0 bases, there was a span of 14 bases. Germline V CDR1 and CDR2: MNHEY, SMNVEV (reference sequence).

J is TRBJ2-5 and V is TRBV10-3; 14 bases align to TRBD2. The end of the DNA fits TRBJ2-7 better, so the J call may be wrong. The germline CDR1 and CDR2 sequences are ENHRY and SYGVKD. CDR3 length: 15 amino acids. DNA of the CDR3: TGTGCCACCGGATCGACTAGCGGGAGGGCTTACGAGCAGTACTTC. It yields the protein CATGSTSGRAYEQYF.

The V and J genes are TRBV7-7 and TRBJ2-3; 12 nucleotides agree with TRBD2. Germline lookup yields CDR1 SSHAT and CDR2 FNYEAQ (reference sequence). The CDR3 spans 16 residues. J was trimmed by 0 bases and V by 5 bases; bases with no gene match: 3. The CDR3 here is CASSLGLAGSTDTQYF. The CDR3 DNA reads as TGTGCCAGCAGCCTTGGACTAGCGGGGAGCACAGATACGCAGTATTTT.

This rearrangement joins TRBV7-9 to TRBJ2-1, with 12 bases matching TRBD2. With V trimmed by 5 bases and J by 9 bases, 14 bases remained unmatched. CDR3 length equals 17 residues. Germline V gene data show CDR1 as SEHNR and CDR2 as FQNEAQ (reference sequence). The CDR3 DNA follows: TGTGCCAGCAGCACCCCAAAGACTAGCGGGGGATGGGGTGAGCAGTTCTTC. As protein: CASSTPKTSGGWGEQFF.

The chain is built from TRBV28 and TRBJ2-2; 7 positions agree with TRBD2. The CDR3 covers 15 residues. The V gene's germline CDR1 is MDHEN and CDR2 SYDVKM. The V and J ends lost 6 bases and 5 bases, in that order; junction bases with no gene match: 9. CDR3 loop: CASRILLGGTGELFF. The CDR3 region has the DNA TGTGCCAGCAGAATTCTTCTCGGGGGGACCGGGGAGCTGTTTTTT.

This chain joins TRBV10-1 and TRBJ2-2; D is undetermined. Germline CDR1 WNHNN, CDR2 SYGVQD (reference sequence). V was trimmed by 2 bases and J by 5 bases, leaving 3 bases between them. CDR3 size: 12 residues. The CDR3 region is CASSELTGELFF. The CDR3 DNA follows: TGCGCCAGCAGTGAGCTGACCGGGGAGCTGTTTTTT.

A word on this clone: The same CDR3 is also encoded by other DNA sequences in this sample. The chain couples TRBV5-8 to TRBJ1-4; D perhaps matches TRBD1 (5 bases). CDR1 is SGHTS and CDR2 is YDEGEE in the germline V gene. Trimming removed 0 bases from V and 5 bases from J, with 11 bases in between. This CDR3 is 15 amino acids long. The CDR3 reads CASSLVWGYNEKLFF. The DNA for the CDR3 is TGTGCCAGCAGCTTGGTTTGGGGCTACAATGAAAAACTGTTTTTT.

V usage is TRBV7-2 and J usage is TRBJ1-2, with 9 nucleotides matching TRBD1. The CDR3 is 16 residues long. Unmatched junction bases numbered 5, after V lost 1 base and J lost 2 bases. Germline lookup yields CDR1 SGHTA and CDR2 FQGNSA. The CDR3 spells CASSLGTGTGNYGYTF. CDR3 nucleotides: TGTGCCAGCAGCTTAGGCACCGGGACAGGGAACTATGGCTACACCTTC.

This clone was counted between two and nine times. The chain carries TRBV10-3 and TRBJ2-1; TRBD1 matches 11 bases. Germline trimming cut 3 bases from V and 8 bases from J; bases unmatched to any gene: 9. Germline lookup yields CDR1 ENHRY and CDR2 SYGVKD. This CDR3 contains 16 residues. The chain's CDR3 is CAISDPRTGGGDEQFF. CDR3 nucleotides: TGTGCCATCAGTGATCCACGGACAGGGGGCGGGGATGAGCAGTTCTTC.

The CDR3 coding sequence is TGTGCCAGCAGACTTAGCGGGGGGGCCACCGGCTTTAACAATGAGCAGTTCTTC. Protein sequence: CASRLSGGATGFNNEQFF. The chain uses TRBV27 and TRBJ2-1, with 11 nucleotides matching TRBD2. Germline values: CDR1 MNHEY, CDR2 SMNVEV (reference sequence). This CDR3 is 18 amino acids long. V dropped 6 bases and J dropped 5; count of bases not matched to a gene: 15.

This sequence joins TRBV7-2 and TRBJ2-5, with 7 bases matching TRBD2. Germline V gene lookup returns CDR1 SGHTA and CDR2 FQGNSA. V dropped 5 bases and J dropped 1; count of bases not matched to a gene: 7. The CDR3 sequence is 15 residues long. The CDR3 sequence: CASSTHGTIQETQYF. DNA of the CDR3: TGTGCCAGCAGCACCCACGGGACTATCCAAGAGACCCAGTACTTC.

In this sample, this clone turned up once. This chain links TRBV28 with TRBJ2-7; weak D call: TRBD2 (6 bases). The CDR3 loop spans 12 amino acids. The germline V gene has CDR1 MDHEN and CDR2 SYDVKM. Trimming removed 6 bases from V and 3 bases from J, with 9 bases in between. The CDR3 DNA reads TGTGCCAGCAGAACGGGAGACTACGAGCAGTACTTC. Its translation is CASRTGDYEQYF.

Note on this clone: At one end, the junction sequence differs from germline, possibly due to a read error. The chain joins TRBV5-1 to TRBJ1-2; D perhaps matches TRBD1 (5 bases). The CDR3 totals 14 residues. The germline V gene encodes CDR1 SGHRS and CDR2 YFSETQ. The chain's CDR3 is CASSLDRGGYGYTF. CDR3 in DNA: TGTGCCAGCAGCTTGGATAGGGGAGGCTATGGCTACACCTTC. Variable domain in full (rest from reference TRBV5-1 and TRBJ1-2): KAGVTQTPRYLIKTRGQQVTLSCSPISGHRSVSWYQQTPGQGLQFLFEYFSETQRNKGNFPGRFSGRQFSNSRSEMNVSTLELGDSALYLCASSLDRGGYGYTFGSGTRLTVV.

This clone was seen only a few times. The chain has TRBV7-6 and TRBJ2-7; 7 bases match TRBD1. The V gene end was trimmed by 0 bases and the J gene end by 5 bases; junction bases not matched to a gene: 7. Germline values: CDR1 SGHVS, CDR2 FNYEAQ. CDR3 length: 15 amino acids. The CDR3 nucleotides read TGTGCCAGCAGCTTAGCTCCCGGGACAGCAAACGAGCAGTACTTC. This encodes CASSLAPGTANEQYF. Together with reference TRBV7-6 and TRBJ2-7, the CDR3 gives the full variable domain: GAGVSQSPRYKVTKRGQDVALRCDPISGHVSLYWYRQALGQGPEFLTYFNYEAQQDKSGLPNDRFSAERPEGSISTLTIQRTEQRDSAMYRCASSLAPGTANEQYFGPGTRLTVT.

This chain joins TRBV9 and TRBJ2-5, with TRBD1 identical over 8 bases. The CDR3 runs to 16 residues. Germline values: CDR1 SGDLS, CDR2 YYNGEE. The V segment lost 3 bases and the J segment 5 bases; nucleotides outside the gene matches: 12. CDR3 in DNA: TGTGCCAGCAGCGCACAGACAGGGGCCTCCTGGGAGACCCAGTACTTC. Its translation is CASSAQTGASWETQYF.

The chain employs TRBV5-1 and TRBJ2-3; D is unresolved. Trimming pared 0 bases from V and 11 bases from J, leaving 13 bases between. Germline assignment: CDR1 SGHRS and CDR2 YFSETQ. The CDR3 has 13 residues. The CDR3: CASSLGEVRKQYF. CDR3 nucleotide sequence: TGCGCCAGCAGCTTGGGAGAAGTTCGAAAGCAGTATTTT.

This clone was recorded once. The chain links TRBV6-6 to TRBJ1-6, with 7 bases lining up with TRBD1. The trim removed 8 bases at V and 4 bases at J, leaving 5 bases unmatched. This CDR3 contains 14 residues. CDR1 is MNHNY, CDR2 SVGAGI, per germline (reference sequence). The DNA for the CDR3 is TGTGCCAGCGACCCGGGACAGTATAATTCACCCCTCCACTTT. Translating gives CASDPGQYNSPLHF.

This clone was detected once. This chain connects TRBV27 to TRBJ2-2; maybe TRBD2 (5 bases). V was cut by 8 bases and J by 11 bases, with 18 bases left in between. The CDR3 extends over 13 amino acids. Germline CDR1 reads MNHEY; CDR2 reads SMNVEV (reference sequence). Here the CDR3 reads CASGRTPTYELFF. CDR3 nucleotides: TGTGCCAGCGGTCGGACTCCGACCTACGAGCTGTTTTTT.

This sequence joins TRBV18 and TRBJ2-6; D ambiguous. Trimming took 3 bases from V and 2 from J, leaving 8 bases between them. The CDR3 runs 15 residues. CDR1 and CDR2 (germline): KGHSH, LQKENI. The CDR3: CASSPGQAGANVLTF. The CDR3 DNA reads TGTGCCAGCTCACCTGGGCAGGCTGGGGCCAACGTCCTGACTTTC. The full variable domain, rest sourced from reference TRBV18 and TRBJ2-6, is NAGVMQNPRHLVRRRGQEARLRCSPMKGHSHVYWYRQLPEEGLKFMVYLQKENIIDESGMPKERFSAEFPKEGPSILRIQQVVRGDSAAYFCASSPGQAGANVLTFGAGSRLTVL.

The chain combines TRBV6-5 with TRBJ1-5; D perhaps matches TRBD1 (5 bases). CDR3 length: 16 residues. The germline V gene has CDR1 MNHEY and CDR2 SVGAGI. Trimming removed 2 bases at V and 2 bases at J, with 13 bases between. Here the CDR3 reads CASSYGRGGGNQPQHF. CDR3 sequence (DNA): TGTGCCAGCAGTTACGGGAGGGGTGGAGGCAATCAGCCCCAGCATTTT.

The rearrangement uses TRBV5-5 and TRBJ2-5, with 9 bases that match TRBD2. The CDR3 is 14 residues long. Germline CDR1 and CDR2: SGHKS and YYEKEE (reference sequence). V was pared by 4 bases and J by 5 bases, with 6 bases of the junction left unmatched. The CDR3 is CASSQLAGYETQYF. The CDR3 region has the DNA TGTGCCAGCAGCCAGCTAGCGGGGTATGAGACCCAGTACTTC.

This clone has just a few counts. The chain is built from TRBV7-9 and TRBJ2-5; TRBD2 agrees at 7 bases. Trimming at V came to 6 bases and at J to 2 bases, leaving 6 bases not matched to a gene. CDR3 length: 14 amino acids. Germline CDR1 SEHNR, CDR2 FQNEAQ (reference sequence). CDR3 residues: CASRDTSEQETQYF. The DNA of the CDR3 is TGTGCCAGCAGGGACACTAGCGAGCAAGAGACCCAGTACTTC.

The chain couples TRBV7-8 to TRBJ2-3; TRBD1 is a possible D gene (6 bases). The CDR3 totals 15 residues. The V and J ends lost 3 bases and 0 bases respectively, with 10 bases between them. The germline V gene encodes CDR1 SGHVS and CDR2 FQNEAQ. The CDR3 protein is CASSFQGSSTDTQYF. The CDR3, as DNA: TGTGCCAGCAGCTTTCAGGGGTCTAGCACAGATACGCAGTATTTT.

The chain has TRBV6-4 and TRBJ2-2; weak D call: TRBD1 (6 bases). The CDR3 is made up of 14 amino acids. Trimming took 7 bases from V and 1 from J, leaving 10 bases between them. Germline V gives CDR1 MRHNA, CDR2 SNTAGT. Here the CDR3 DNA reads TGTGCCAGCATTCGGGACAAGAACACCGGGGAGCTGTTTTTT. This encodes CASIRDKNTGELFF.

This chain joins TRBV5-1 and TRBJ2-5, with D maybe TRBD2 (6 bases). The V gene's germline CDR1 is SGHRS and CDR2 YFSETQ. Trimming removed 0 bases at V and 4 bases at J, with 16 bases between. This CDR3 is 16 amino acids long. CDR3 protein: CASSLAGRTGGETQYF. The CDR3 DNA reads TGCGCCAGCAGCTTGGCCGGACGCACCGGGGGAGAGACCCAGTACTTC.

This clone was seen only a few times. The V call is TRBV19, the J call TRBJ2-1; D unclear. The CDR3 covers 14 residues. Germline V CDR1 and CDR2: LNHDA, SQIVND (reference sequence). V gave up 6 bases and J gave up 7 bases, with 16 bases separating them. The DNA of the CDR3 is TGTGCCAGTAGCCCCCGCCGGGTAAGGAATGAGCAGTTCTTC. The encoded protein is CASSPRRVRNEQFF.

V is TRBV5-1 and J is TRBJ1-3; TRBD1 might be the D (5 bases). The V end lost 0 bases, the J end lost 2 bases, and 9 bases lay between the germline ends. CDR1 and CDR2 from the germline V gene are SGHRS and YFSETQ. This CDR3 has 15 residues. The CDR3 DNA reads as TGCGCCAGCAGCTTGGAAGGGGCCACTGGAAACACCATATATTTT. Its translation is CASSLEGATGNTIYF.

The chain carries TRBV18 and TRBJ2-7; TRBD2 might be the D (5 bases). The germline V gene has CDR1 KGHSH and CDR2 LQKENI. The CDR3 is 11 amino acids. Between the trimmed V and J ends, which lost 5 bases and 6 bases, there was a span of 8 bases. CDR3 sequence: CASSEGGEQYF. CDR3 bases: TGTGCCAGCTCAGAAGGAGGCGAGCAGTACTTC.

The rearrangement uses TRBV9 and TRBJ1-4; TRBD1 aligns across 12 bases. V was clipped by 3 bases and J by 5 bases; unmatched bases: 5. From germline, CDR1 is SGDLS and CDR2 YYNGEE. The CDR3 totals 16 residues. The CDR3 spells CASSGGQGAQNEKLFF. The CDR3, as DNA: TGTGCCAGCAGCGGGGGACAGGGGGCTCAAAATGAAAAACTGTTTTTT.